This T cell receptor (beta chain) was observed in a study of blood T cell repertoires in COVID-19. Profiled with immunoSEQ multiplex PCR; TCRdb holds only in-frame clones, not every one. Among over 130,000 clones listed, roughly 86% were seen once. In germline, CDR1 is SGDLS, CDR2 YYNGEE. The germline V and J ends were trimmed by 3 bases and 8 bases, with 14 bases remaining between them. The CDR3 runs 13 residues. The TCR was taken from a woman aged 45-59 years with acute COVID-19. This rearrangement joins TRBV9 to TRBJ1-2; D gene uncertain. Sequencing was done on a sample of PBMCs or T cells enriched from blood (not recorded which). In DNA form, the CDR3 reads TGTGCCAGCAGCGCCGAAGCGGGCGGAGGCTACACCTTC. It is translated as CASSAEAGGGYTF.